This T cell receptor (beta chain) was profiled in a study of T cell responses to AZD1222 COVID-19 vaccine. Study-wide context: Second doses were pooled across both intervals (about 4 or about 12 weeks).

Sequenced by immunoSEQ multiplex PCR; TCRdb stores in-frame clones only, minus some. The table records 70,000 or so clones, about nine tenths of them present only once. CDR1 and CDR2 (germline): SGHDT, YYEEEE. Trimming cost V 2 bases and J 7 bases, with 4 bases left between them. CDR3 length: 11 amino acids. The sequencing used peripheral blood, collected on day 0 of AZD1222 vaccination. This TCR derives from an adult in good health. The chain recombines TRBV5-6 with TRBJ2-1; D unclear. This CDR3 is CASSFRNEQFF. The CDR3, as DNA: TGTGCCAGCAGCTTTCGTAATGAGCAGTTCTTC. The full variable domain, in which reference TRBV5-6 and TRBJ2-1 provide the parts outside the CDR3, is DAGVTQSPTHLIKTRGQQVTLRCSPKSGHDTVSWYQQALGQGPQFIFQYYEEEERQRGNFPDRFSGHQFPNYSSELNVNALLLGDSALYLCASSFRNEQFFGPGTRLTVL.